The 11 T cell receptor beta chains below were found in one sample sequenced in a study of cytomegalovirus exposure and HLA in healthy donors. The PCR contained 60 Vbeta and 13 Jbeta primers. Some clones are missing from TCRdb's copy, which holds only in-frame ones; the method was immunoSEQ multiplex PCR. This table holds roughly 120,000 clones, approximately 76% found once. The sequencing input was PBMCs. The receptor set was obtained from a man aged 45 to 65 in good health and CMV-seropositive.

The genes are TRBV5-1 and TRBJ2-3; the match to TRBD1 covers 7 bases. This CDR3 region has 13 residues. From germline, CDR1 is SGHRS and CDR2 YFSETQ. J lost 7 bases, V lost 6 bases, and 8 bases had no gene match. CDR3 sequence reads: CASTGQSRNTQYF. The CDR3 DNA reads TGCGCCAGCACGGGACAGAGCAGGAATACGCAGTATTTT.

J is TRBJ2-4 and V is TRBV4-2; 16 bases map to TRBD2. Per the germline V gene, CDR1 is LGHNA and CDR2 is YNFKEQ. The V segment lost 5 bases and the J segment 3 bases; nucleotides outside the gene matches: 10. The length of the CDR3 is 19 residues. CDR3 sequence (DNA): TGTGCCAGCAGCGCCGGGACTAGCGGGAGGGAGGCATACAAAAACATTCAGTACTTC. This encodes CASSAGTSGREAYKNIQYF.

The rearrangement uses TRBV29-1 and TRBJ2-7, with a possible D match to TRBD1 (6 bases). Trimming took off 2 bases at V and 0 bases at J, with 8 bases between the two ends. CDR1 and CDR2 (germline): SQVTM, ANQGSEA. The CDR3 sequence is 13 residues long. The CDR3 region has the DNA TGCAGCGTTGAAATGGACAGCTCCTACGAGCAGTACTTC. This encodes CSVEMDSSYEQYF.

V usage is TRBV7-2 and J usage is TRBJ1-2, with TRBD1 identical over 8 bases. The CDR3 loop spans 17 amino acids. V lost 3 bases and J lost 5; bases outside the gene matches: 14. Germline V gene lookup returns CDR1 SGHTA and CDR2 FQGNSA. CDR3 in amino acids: CASSFSAPRTGKYGYTF. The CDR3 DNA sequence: TGTGCCAGCAGCTTCTCCGCCCCCAGGACAGGGAAGTATGGCTACACCTTC.

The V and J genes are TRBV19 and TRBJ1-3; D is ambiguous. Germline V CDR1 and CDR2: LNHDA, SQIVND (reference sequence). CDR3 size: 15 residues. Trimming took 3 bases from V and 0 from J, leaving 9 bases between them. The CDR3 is CASSMGSGSGNTIYF. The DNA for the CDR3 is TGTGCCAGTAGTATGGGCTCCGGCTCTGGAAACACCATATATTTT.

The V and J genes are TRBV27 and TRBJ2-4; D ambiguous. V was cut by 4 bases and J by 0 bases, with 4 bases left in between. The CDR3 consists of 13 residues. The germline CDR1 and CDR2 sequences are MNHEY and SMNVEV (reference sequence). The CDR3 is CASSYLAKNIQYF. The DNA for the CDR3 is TGTGCCAGCAGTTATCTAGCCAAAAACATTCAGTACTTC.

CDR3 sequence (DNA): TGTGCCAGCAGCGAAGTGGCCCTAGCGGTTCTGGAGCAGTTCTTC. It translates to CASSEVALAVLEQFF. The chain carries TRBV5-6 and TRBJ2-1; 7 bases match TRBD2. J gave up 10 bases and V 4 bases, and 14 bases lay outside the gene matches. The CDR3 is made up of 15 amino acids. The germline CDR1 and CDR2 sequences are SGHDT and YYEEEE.

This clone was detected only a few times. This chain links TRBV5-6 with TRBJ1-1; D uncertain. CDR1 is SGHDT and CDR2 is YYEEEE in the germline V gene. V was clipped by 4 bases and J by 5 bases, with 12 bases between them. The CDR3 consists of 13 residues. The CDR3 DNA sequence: TGTGCCAGCAGCGAAATTCGAGGGACTGAAGCTTTCTTT. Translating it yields CASSEIRGTEAFF.

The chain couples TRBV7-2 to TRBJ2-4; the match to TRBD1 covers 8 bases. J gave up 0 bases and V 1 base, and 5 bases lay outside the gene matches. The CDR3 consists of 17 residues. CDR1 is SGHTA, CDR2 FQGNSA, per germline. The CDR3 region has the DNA TGTGCCAGCAGCTTAGTGACAGGGGTCACAGCCAAAAACATTCAGTACTTC. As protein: CASSLVTGVTAKNIQYF.

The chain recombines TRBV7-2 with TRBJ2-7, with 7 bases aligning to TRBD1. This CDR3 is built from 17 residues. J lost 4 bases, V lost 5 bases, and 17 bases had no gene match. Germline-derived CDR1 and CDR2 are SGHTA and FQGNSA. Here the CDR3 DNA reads TGTGCCAGCAGCCACCCCGGACAGGCACCGACCTGGTACGAGCAGTACTTC. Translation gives CASSHPGQAPTWYEQYF. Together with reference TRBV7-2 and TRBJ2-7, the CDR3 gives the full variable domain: GAGVSQSPSNKVTEKGKDVELRCDPISGHTALYWYRQSLGQGLEFLIYFQGNSAPDKSGLPSDRFSAERTGGSVSTLTIQRTQQEDSAVYLCASSHPGQAPTWYEQYFGPGTRLTVT.

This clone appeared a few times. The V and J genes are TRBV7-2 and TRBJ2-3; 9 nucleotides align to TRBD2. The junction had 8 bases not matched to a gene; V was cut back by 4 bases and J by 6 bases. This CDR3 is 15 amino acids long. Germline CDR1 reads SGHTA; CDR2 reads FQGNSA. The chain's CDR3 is CASSSRGGEADTQYF. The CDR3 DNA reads TGTGCCAGCAGCTCGCGGGGGGGGGAGGCGGATACGCAGTATTTT.